The subject of this entry is one T cell receptor beta chain. Germline V gene data show CDR1 as SGHTS and CDR2 as YDEGEE. V lost 3 bases and J 4 bases, leaving 11 bases between the germline ends. The CDR3 covers 14 residues. PCR used 60 Vbeta primers and 13 Jbeta primers. Sequencing was performed with immunoSEQ multiplex PCR; in TCRdb, only in-frame clones are kept and a portion is missing. Counted here are fewer than 250,000 clones, over 70% occurring once; the ten biggest clones make up around 1.6%. This entry comes from a study of cytomegalovirus exposure and HLA in healthy donors. Sequencing was carried out using PBMCs. This receptor was obtained from a woman aged 18-30 years in good health and CMV-seronegative. J is TRBJ1-5 and V is TRBV5-8; TRBD1 is a possible D gene (6 bases). The CDR3 nucleotides are TGTGCCAGCAGCTGGGACATCGGGAATCAGCCCCAGCATTTT. It encodes CASSWDIGNQPQHF. Filled out from reference TRBV5-8 and TRBJ1-5, the complete variable domain reads EAGVTQSPTHLIKTRGQQATLRCSPISGHTSVYWYQQALGLGLQFLLWYDEGEERNRGNFPPRFSGRQFPNYSSELNVNALELEDSALYLCASSWDIGNQPQHFGDGTRLSIL.